The 11 T cell receptor beta chains below all came from one sample that was sequenced in a study of shared T cell receptors in the human thymus. Profiled with immunoSEQ multiplex PCR; TCRdb holds only in-frame clones, not every one. Of 640,000 or so clones detected, about 90% appear once; the ten largest clones hold roughly 0.0086%. These data were also filed under a second study, of human thymus T cells.

Material: thymocytes. The receptors come from a boy under two years old with a congenital heart defect.

The chain joins TRBV6-1 to TRBJ2-3, with 12 nucleotides matching TRBD2. The germline V gene encodes CDR1 MNHNS and CDR2 SASEGT. J lost 5 bases, V lost 3 bases, and 3 bases had no gene match. CDR3 length equals 15 residues. DNA for the CDR3: TGTGCCAGCAGTGAGACTAGCGGGGGCAGAGATACGCAGTATTTT. Amino acids: CASSETSGGRDTQYF.

The rearrangement joins TRBV11-2 to TRBJ2-3, with 9 bases lining up with TRBD2. V was pared by 1 base and J by 1 base, with 6 bases of the junction left unmatched. CDR1 and CDR2 from the germline V gene are SGHAT and FQNNGV. CDR3 length: 17 residues. This chain's CDR3 is CASSLGSPSGGTDTQYF. DNA of the CDR3: TGTGCCAGCAGCTTAGGTTCGCCTAGCGGGGGCACAGATACGCAGTATTTT.

Of note for this clone: The junction does not match germline at one end; this may be a read error. Other DNA sequences in this sample translate to the same CDR3. The J gene is TRBJ1-6, the V gene TRBV2, with D possibly TRBD1 on 6 matching bases. The germline V gene encodes CDR1 SNHLY and CDR2 FYNNEI. The CDR3 covers 14 residues. CDR3 amino acids: CASSEQGPNSPLHF. In DNA, the CDR3 is TGTGCCAGCAGCGAACAGGGCCCAAATTCCCCCCTCCACTTT.

This sequence joins TRBV7-9 and TRBJ1-3; possibly TRBD1 for D (5 bases). Trimming pared 8 bases from V and 6 bases from J, leaving 23 bases between. CDR3 length: 16 residues. Looked up from germline, CDR1 is SEHNR and CDR2 is FQNEAQ (reference sequence). CDR3 nucleotide sequence: TGTGCCAGCGGAATACCGACGGCAGGGTTCGCAAACACCATATATTTT. Protein sequence: CASGIPTAGFANTIYF.

This clone was detected only once. V is TRBV25-1 and J is TRBJ1-2, with TRBD1 as a possible D gene (6 bases). The germline gives CDR1 MGHDK, CDR2 SYGVNS. The CDR3 runs to 13 residues. The V end lost 8 bases, the J end lost 7 bases, and 17 bases lay between the germline ends. CDR3 nucleotide sequence: TGTGCCAGCTCCGATACCTCGACAGGTGGCTACACCTTC. Amino acid sequence: CASSDTSTGGYTF.

The chain links TRBV5-1 to TRBJ2-1, with 8 bases aligning to TRBD2. The CDR3 is 16 amino acids. V shed 0 bases and J 9 bases; nucleotides not matched to a gene: 11. Germline V CDR1 and CDR2: SGHRS, YFSETQ. This CDR3 is CASSLGTSLASLEQFF. DNA for the CDR3: TGCGCCAGCAGCTTGGGGACTAGCCTAGCTAGTCTTGAGCAGTTCTTC.

CDR3 amino acids: CASSFEVAGGIQETQYF. The CDR3 DNA reads TGTGCCAGCAGCTTTGAGGTAGCGGGAGGGATACAAGAGACCCAGTACTTC. V is TRBV7-2 and J is TRBJ2-5, with TRBD2 matching over 11 bases. J gave up 2 bases and V 3 bases, and 8 bases lay outside the gene matches. Germline V gene lookup returns CDR1 SGHTA and CDR2 FQGNSA. The CDR3 loop spans 17 amino acids.

The chain recombines TRBV6-4 with TRBJ2-2; 8 bases are a match to TRBD2. The length of the CDR3 is 16 residues. The germline gives CDR1 MRHNA, CDR2 SNTAGT. J lost 6 bases, V lost 4 bases, and 10 bases had no gene match. The DNA for the CDR3 is TGTGCCAGCAGTGCGTTACGGGGGGGCCCCGCCGGGGAGCTGTTTTTT. Protein sequence: CASSALRGGPAGELFF.

The rearrangement uses TRBV13 and TRBJ2-3, with D unclear. The V end was cut by 5 bases, the J end by 0 bases, with 30 bases between. Per the germline V gene, CDR1 is PRHDT and CDR2 is FYEKMQ (reference sequence). The CDR3 loop spans 21 amino acids. Here the CDR3 reads CASSPPDVLTSARLSTDTQYF. As DNA, the CDR3 is TGTGCCAGCAGCCCCCCCGACGTCCTGACTTCAGCCCGCCTGAGCACAGATACGCAGTATTTT. Supplemented by reference TRBV13 and TRBJ2-3, the full variable domain reads AAGVIQSPRHLIKEKRETATLKCYPIPRHDTVYWYQQGPGQDPQFLISFYEKMQSDKGSIPDRFSAQQFSDYHSELNMSSLELGDSALYFCASSPPDVLTSARLSTDTQYFGPGTRLTVL.

This clone was recorded once. The CDR3 DNA reads as TGTGCCAGCAGCTTAGAGGGACAGGGGCTGCCTTCGGGGACCCAGCATTTT. It translates to CASSLEGQGLPSGTQHF. The chain uses TRBV7-2 and TRBJ1-5; 10 bases fit TRBD1. This CDR3 is 17 amino acids long. The V segment lost 1 base and the J segment 11 bases; nucleotides outside the gene matches: 14. CDR1 and CDR2 (germline): SGHTA, FQGNSA.

The chain combines TRBV14 with TRBJ2-1; 12 bases fit TRBD2. Per germline, CDR1 SGHDN and CDR2 FVKESK. The V and J ends lost 1 base and 3 bases, in that order; junction bases with no gene match: 7. The CDR3 is 18 residues long. CDR3 region: CASSQGARLAGDYNEQFF. For the CDR3, the DNA is TGTGCCAGCAGCCAAGGGGCCAGACTAGCGGGGGACTACAATGAGCAGTTCTTC.